The 4 T cell receptor beta chains listed next were all sequenced from one sample in a study of T cell repertoires in cytomegalovirus infection. Each CDR3 protein is one row after TCRdb ran MiXCR on the reads. This table has fewer than 350,000 distinct CDR3 sequences, just under 30% appearing once. Which antigens these TCRs recognize remains unknown. The material was cultured PBMCs, obtained from culture after CMV antigen stimulation. The origin of the receptors is a human donor in good health (CMV status not recorded). Some clones in this sample may be carry-over from other donors' samples.

In its sample, this clonotype was seen a few times. The genes are TRBV10-3 and TRBJ2-1, with D unclear. The CDR3 is 12 residues long. V gave up 3 bases and J gave up 7 bases, with 7 bases separating them. CDR1 and CDR2 (germline): ENHRY, SYGVKD. The CDR3 here is CAISDSRNEQFF. CDR3 DNA: TGTGCCATCAGTGATTCGAGGAATGAGCAGTTCTTC.

The CDR3 nucleotides read TGCAGTGCTAGAGATCAGGTCGGCACTGAAGCTTTCTTT. Translation: CSARDQVGTEAFF. The chain employs TRBV20-1 and TRBJ1-1, with D hard to call. CDR1 and CDR2 from the germline V gene are DFQATT and SNEGSKA (reference sequence). Trimming stripped 0 bases from V and 4 bases from J, with 9 bases between. This CDR3 comprises 13 residues.

This clonotype was observed many times. V usage is TRBV7-8 and J usage is TRBJ2-7; possible D gene TRBD2, 6 bases. The germline V gene encodes CDR1 SGHVS and CDR2 FQNEAQ. V lost 5 bases and J lost 4, with 21 bases in between. This CDR3 spans 16 amino acids. The CDR3 region has the DNA TGTGCCAGCAGCCCGGACTACGTTCTCTCACCTTACGAGCAGTACTTC. Protein sequence: CASSPDYVLSPYEQYF.

This chain links TRBV12-3 or TRBV12-4 with TRBJ1-2, with 7 bases fitting TRBD1. Trimming cost V 5 bases and J 10 bases; bases outside gene matches: 7. This CDR3 comprises 12 residues. DNA for the CDR3: TGTGCCAGCAGTAGACAGGGAGGCCACTACACCTTC. The encoded protein is CASSRQGGHYTF.